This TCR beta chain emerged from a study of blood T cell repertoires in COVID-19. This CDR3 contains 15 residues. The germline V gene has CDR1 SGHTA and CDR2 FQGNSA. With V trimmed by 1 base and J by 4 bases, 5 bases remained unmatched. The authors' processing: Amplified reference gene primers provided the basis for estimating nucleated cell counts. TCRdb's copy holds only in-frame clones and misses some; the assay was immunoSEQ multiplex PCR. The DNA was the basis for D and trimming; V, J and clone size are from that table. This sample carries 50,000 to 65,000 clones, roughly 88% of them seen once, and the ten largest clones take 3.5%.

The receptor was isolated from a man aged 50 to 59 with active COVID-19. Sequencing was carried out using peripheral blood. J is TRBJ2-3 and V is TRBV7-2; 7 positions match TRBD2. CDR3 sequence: CASSLGGRVADTQYF. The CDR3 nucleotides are TGTGCCAGCAGCTTAGGAGGGAGGGTTGCAGATACGCAGTATTTT.